The T cell receptor beta chain described here comes from a study of neurological immune-mediated disorders. The study, taken as a whole, reports: Private repertoires in all groups were suggested, as expanded clones shared no CDR3 amino acid sequences across subjects.

The authors produced cDNA by 5'RACE using 10-nucleotide random UMIs. TCRdb reprocessed the 5' RACE reads via MiXCR and lists one record per CDR3 protein. Of 45,000 to 55,000 distinct CDR3 sequences listed, over 9% were seen once; the top ten hold 20% to 25%. This clonotype has ten or more counts. Its target is unknown. The CDR3 totals 15 residues. From germline, CDR1 is SGHVS and CDR2 FQNEAQ. V lost 5 bases to trimming and J lost 4 bases; unmatched junction nucleotides: 7. The V gene is TRBV7-8, the J gene TRBJ2-5, with 10 bases matching TRBD2. This clonotype was obtained from a woman aged 40 to 50 with HTLV-1-associated myelopathy (HAM/TSP). The material sequenced was PBMCs. As DNA, the CDR3 is TGTGCCAGCAGCCCGGGACTAGCGTTAGGAGAGACCCAGTACTTC. This gives the protein CASSPGLALGETQYF.